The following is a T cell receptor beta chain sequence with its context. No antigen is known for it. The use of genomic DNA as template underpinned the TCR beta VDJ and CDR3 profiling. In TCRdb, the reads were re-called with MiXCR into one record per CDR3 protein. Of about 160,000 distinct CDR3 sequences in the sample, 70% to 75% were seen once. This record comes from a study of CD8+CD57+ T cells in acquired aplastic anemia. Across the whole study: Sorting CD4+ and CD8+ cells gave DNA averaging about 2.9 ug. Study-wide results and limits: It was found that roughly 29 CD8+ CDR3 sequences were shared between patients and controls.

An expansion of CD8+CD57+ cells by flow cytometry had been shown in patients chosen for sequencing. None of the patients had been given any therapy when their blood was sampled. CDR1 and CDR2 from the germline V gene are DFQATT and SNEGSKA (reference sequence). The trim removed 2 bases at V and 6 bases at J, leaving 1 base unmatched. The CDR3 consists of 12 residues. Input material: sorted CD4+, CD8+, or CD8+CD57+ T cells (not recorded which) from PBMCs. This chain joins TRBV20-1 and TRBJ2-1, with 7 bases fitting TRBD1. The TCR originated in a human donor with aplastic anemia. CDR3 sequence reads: CSARNRGNEQFF. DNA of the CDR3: TGCAGTGCTAGAAACAGGGGCAATGAGCAGTTCTTC.